Shown below are 17 T cell receptor beta chains from a single sample sequenced in a study of T cell responses to AZD1222 COVID-19 vaccine. Sequencing was performed with immunoSEQ multiplex PCR; in TCRdb, only in-frame clones are kept and a portion is missing. In the table there are about 56,000 clones, approximately 83% of which are singletons. The material was peripheral blood, obtained on day 0 of AZD1222 vaccination. The origin of the receptors is an adult in good health.

The gene calls are TRBV28 and TRBJ1-5; TRBD1 is a possible D gene (5 bases). V lost 3 bases and J lost 9, with 15 bases in between. There are 14 residues in the CDR3. Germline V lookup: CDR1 MDHEN, CDR2 SYDVKM. CDR3 protein: CASSLGGRGLPQHF. The CDR3 DNA sequence: TGTGCCAGCAGTTTGGGGGGTAGAGGTCTGCCCCAGCATTTT.

The J gene is TRBJ1-6, the V gene TRBV6-5; D perhaps matches TRBD1 (6 bases). Trimming cost V 8 bases and J 6 bases, with 14 bases left between them. Germline CDR1 reads MNHEY; CDR2 reads SVGAGI. The CDR3 sequence is 14 residues long. Here the CDR3 DNA reads TGTGCCAGCGGCGAGGACAGTTCTAATTCACCCCTCCACTTT. This codes for CASGEDSSNSPLHF.

The chain couples TRBV5-4 to TRBJ1-1; D gene unclear. V shed 0 bases and J shed 1 base, with 4 bases lying between them. This CDR3 has 13 amino acids. Germline values: CDR1 SGHNT, CDR2 YYREEE (reference sequence). The CDR3 nucleotides read TGTGCCAGCAGCTTGGATCGGAACACTGAAGCTTTCTTT. Translated: CASSLDRNTEAFF. The variable domain in full, with the rest retrieved from reference TRBV5-4 and TRBJ1-1, is ETGVTQSPTHLIKTRGQQVTLRCSSQSGHNTVSWYQQALGQGPQFIFQYYREEENGRGNFPPRFSGLQFPNYSSELNVNALELDDSALYLCASSLDRNTEAFFGQGTRLTVV.

Comment on this clone: Other nucleotide sequences in the sample specify the same CDR3. V and J are TRBV3-1 (or the pseudogene TRBV3-2) and TRBJ2-7; D tentatively reads TRBD1 or TRBD2 (5 bases each). V was clipped by 5 bases and J by 2 bases, with 13 bases between them. CDR3 length equals 14 residues. Germline CDR1 LGHDT, CDR2 YNNKEL (reference sequence). The CDR3 nucleotides read TGTGCCAGCAGCGCTCCGGGACCTCCCTACGAGCAGTACTTC. Amino acid sequence: CASSAPGPPYEQYF.

The rearrangement uses TRBV12-3 or TRBV12-4 and TRBJ1-6, with D maybe TRBD1 (5 bases). The CDR3 is 13 amino acids. V lost 8 bases and J lost 6, with 11 bases in between. The CDR3 bases are TGTGCCAGCGCCCTGGGGGGTAATTCACCCCTCCACTTT. Translated, it gives CASALGGNSPLHF.

This clone has only one observation. CDR3 sequence (DNA): TGTGCCAGCAGCCAAGGGGGGCGCACCGGGGAGCTGTTTTTT. It yields the protein CASSQGGRTGELFF. The V call is TRBV14, the J call TRBJ2-2, with D possibly TRBD1 on 6 matching bases. Germline V gene lookup returns CDR1 SGHDN and CDR2 FVKESK. Trimming pared 1 base from V and 4 bases from J, leaving 7 bases between. The CDR3 has 14 residues.

The V gene is TRBV19, the J gene TRBJ1-5; D might be TRBD1 (6 bases). Looked up from germline, CDR1 is LNHDA and CDR2 is SQIVND (reference sequence). The CDR3 contains 15 residues. V was shortened by 3 bases and J by 5 bases, with 14 bases between the two germline ends. The CDR3, as DNA: TGTGCCAGTAGTATCTGGGGGGGGCTGGATCAGCCCCAGCATTTT. Its translation is CASSIWGGLDQPQHF.

V is TRBV29-1 and J is TRBJ2-2; D not resolved. The germline V gene encodes CDR1 SQVTM and CDR2 ANQGSEA. Trimming removed 3 bases at V and 2 bases at J, with 7 bases between. There are 13 residues in the CDR3. The CDR3 DNA sequence: TGCAGCGTTGAGCTCCAAAACACCGGGGAGCTGTTTTTT. Its translation is CSVELQNTGELFF.

This rearrangement joins TRBV27 to TRBJ1-2; 10 bases agree with TRBD1. Germline CDR1 reads MNHEY; CDR2 reads SMNVEV (reference sequence). Trimming took 4 bases from V and 3 from J; bases not matched to a gene: 2. The CDR3 is made up of 14 amino acids. CDR3 protein: CASSWDRGHYGYTF. In DNA, the CDR3 is TGTGCCAGCAGTTGGGACAGGGGTCACTATGGCTACACCTTC.

The CDR3 coding sequence is TGCGCCAGCAGTCAAGGACGGCACCAAGAGACCCAGTACTTC. Amino acids: CASSQGRHQETQYF. This chain uses TRBV23-1 with TRBJ2-5; no clear D gene. TRBV23-1 qualifies as an ORF whose function is uncertain. Trimming stripped 2 bases from V and 0 bases from J, with 7 bases between. This CDR3 contains 14 residues.

The rearrangement links TRBV10-2 to TRBJ1-3; 10 nucleotides match TRBD1. Germline-derived CDR1 and CDR2 are WSHSY and SAAADI. The CDR3 consists of 17 residues. J lost 6 bases, V lost 0 bases, and 8 bases had no gene match. CDR3 loop: CASSESNPGQGLNTIYF. The CDR3 bases are TGCGCCAGCAGTGAGTCAAATCCGGGACAGGGGTTAAACACCATATATTTT.

V and J are TRBV3-1 (or the pseudogene TRBV3-2) and TRBJ1-1; TRBD1 is a possible D gene (5 bases). The germline V gene encodes CDR1 LGHDT and CDR2 YNNKEL (reference sequence). Trimming removed 3 bases at V and 5 bases at J, with 16 bases between. This CDR3 contains 15 residues. CDR3 bases: TGTGCCAGCAGCCACCGACCTAACAAGGGGACTGAAGCTTTCTTT. It translates to CASSHRPNKGTEAFF.

The J gene is TRBJ1-3, the V gene TRBV10-2; D may be TRBD1 (5 bases). Trimming removed 3 bases at V and 4 bases at J, with 10 bases between. The CDR3 has 14 residues. Germline V gene lookup returns CDR1 WSHSY and CDR2 SAAADI. CDR3: CASSEAGFGNTIYF. CDR3 DNA: TGCGCCAGCAGTGAAGCAGGGTTCGGAAACACCATATATTTT.

The chain couples TRBV29-1 to TRBJ2-7, with a tentative D call TRBD1 (7 bases). Germline V gene data show CDR1 as SQVTM and CDR2 as ANQGSEA. V was cut by 6 bases and J by 2 bases, with 14 bases left in between. CDR3 length: 13 residues. The CDR3 DNA reads as TGCAGCGTGTACAGGGGCGGGACCTACGAGCAGTACTTC. Amino acid sequence: CSVYRGGTYEQYF.

This clone has only one observation. The chain couples TRBV18 to TRBJ1-3, with D unresolved. Looked up from germline, CDR1 is KGHSH and CDR2 is LQKENI. V dropped 0 bases and J dropped 4 bases, with 10 bases sitting between them. The CDR3 covers 15 residues. The CDR3 is CASSPPYSGGNTIYF. The DNA for the CDR3 is TGTGCCAGCTCACCACCGTATTCCGGAGGAAACACCATATATTTT.

The chain employs TRBV5-8 and TRBJ1-1; D call uncertain. Trimming shortened V by 0 bases and J by 3 bases, and 9 bases separated the two germline ends. The CDR3 contains 14 residues. CDR1 is SGHTS, CDR2 YDEGEE, per germline. Written as DNA, the CDR3 is TGTGCCAGCAGCTTGGCCTTTCAATACACTGAAGCTTTCTTT. Protein: CASSLAFQYTEAFF.

This clone came up a few times. The rearrangement joins TRBV7-8 to TRBJ1-2; TRBD1 matches 10 bases. This CDR3 spans 14 amino acids. Germline V gene lookup returns CDR1 SGHVS and CDR2 FQNEAQ. V lost 5 bases, J lost 2 bases, and 2 bases stayed unmatched. CDR3 sequence reads: CASSTTGGNYGYTF. For the CDR3, the DNA is TGTGCCAGCAGCACGACAGGGGGCAACTATGGCTACACCTTC.